Listed here are 22 T cell receptor beta chains from one sample, sequenced in a study of regulatory T cells in long-lasting Graves disease. This sample's time point: newly diagnosed GD, antithyroid drugs for less than 3 months. PBMCs were the source of the RNA used for TCR sequencing. The TCR beta library used iRepertoire HTBI primers with Arm-PCR amplification of CDR3. TCRdb reprocessed the multiplex PCR reads with MiXCR, giving one entry per CDR3 protein. In the table there are roughly 360,000 distinct CDR3 sequences, about 10% of which are singletons. The sample also formed part of further work on T cells in Graves' hyperthyroidism and ophthalmopathy.

Source: peripheral blood mononuclear cells (PBMCs), taken at new diagnosis, from a patient treated with antithyroid drugs. The receptors originated from a young woman with Graves disease.

There are a few counts of this clonotype. The J gene is TRBJ2-2, the V gene TRBV6-5; D tentatively fits TRBD1 or TRBD2 (5 bases each). Trimming removed 3 bases from V and 7 bases from J, with 12 bases in between. This CDR3 region has 14 residues. CDR1 MNHEY and CDR2 SVGAGI come from the germline V gene. The CDR3 sequence: CASSYGPGHGELFF. The CDR3 DNA sequence: TGTGCCAGCAGTTATGGACCGGGGCACGGGGAGCTGTTTTTT.

Regarding this clonotype: Possible read error: a much larger clone is one base away. The genes are TRBV29-1 and TRBJ2-1; 13 nucleotides agree with TRBD2. This CDR3 spans 14 amino acids. Germline CDR1 and CDR2: SQVTM and ANQGSEA. The CDR3 DNA is TGCAGCGTCGCTCGGACTAGCGGGAGAAATGAGCAGTGCTTC. Translated, it gives CSVARTSGRNEQCF.

For this clonotype: A much larger clone is a single base away; this may be a read error. The chain links TRBV7-9 to TRBJ2-4; 12 bases agree with TRBD2. V shed 5 bases and J 13 bases; nucleotides not matched to a gene: 18. Germline CDR1 and CDR2: SEHNR and FQNEAQ (reference sequence). The CDR3 has 17 residues. CDR3: CASSPGLAGNRNNEQYF. In DNA, the CDR3 is TGTGCCAGCAGCCCCGGACTAGCGGGAAACCGGAACAATGAGCAGTACTTC.

There are many counts of this clonotype. The rearrangement joins TRBV20-1 to TRBJ2-1; 10 bases match TRBD2. The CDR3 is made up of 14 amino acids. The trim removed 4 bases at V and 8 bases at J, leaving 8 bases unmatched. CDR1 is DFQATT, CDR2 SNEGSKA, per germline (reference sequence). CDR3 sequence: CSAKKSGGVDEQFF. In nucleotides, the CDR3 is TGCAGTGCTAAAAAGAGCGGGGGGGTAGATGAGCAGTTCTTC.

This clonotype was recorded many times. The chain is built from TRBV24-1 and TRBJ2-3, with 13 bases that match TRBD2. The CDR3 consists of 18 residues. J was trimmed by 0 bases and V by 2 bases; bases with no gene match: 4. Germline values: CDR1 KGHDR, CDR2 SFDVKD. The CDR3 nucleotides read TGTGCCACCAGTGATTGGGGACTAGCGGGATCAAGCACAGATACGCAGTATTTT. Encoded protein: CATSDWGLAGSSTDTQYF.

This clonotype showed up many times. The rearrangement joins TRBV18 to TRBJ2-5; no definite D call. Germline CDR1 KGHSH, CDR2 LQKENI. The CDR3 spans 13 residues. Trimming left V 3 bases short and J 5 bases short, with 10 bases between. The CDR3 sequence is CASSPKDRETQYF. The CDR3, as DNA: TGTGCCAGCTCACCTAAAGATCGGGAGACCCAGTACTTC.

In this sample, this clonotype turned up many times. The rearrangement uses TRBV6-1 and TRBJ2-7; D remains ambiguous. The CDR3 has 12 amino acids. CDR1 is MNHNS and CDR2 is SASEGT in the germline V gene. Deletions cut 4 bases from V and 3 bases from J, with 7 bases between. CDR3 residues: CASSGLNYEQYV. DNA for the CDR3: TGTGCCAGCAGTGGGCTTAACTACGAGCAGTACGTC.

This clonotype was seen many times. The rearrangement uses TRBV7-9 and TRBJ2-7, with TRBD1 as a possible D gene (6 bases). This CDR3 spans 15 amino acids. CDR1 and CDR2 (germline): SEHNR, FQNEAQ (reference sequence). V was trimmed by 1 base and J by 3 bases, leaving 13 bases between them. CDR3 DNA sequence: TGTGCCAGCAGCTTAGGGGGAGACAGGAGCTACGAGCAGTACTTC. Translation: CASSLGGDRSYEQYF.

This chain uses TRBV14 with TRBJ1-6, with D possibly matching TRBD1 (5 bases). Germline V gene lookup returns CDR1 SGHDN and CDR2 FVKESK. The ends were cut back, 3 bases at V and 9 bases at J, with 9 bases in the middle. This CDR3 comprises 13 residues. The CDR3 is CASSHGRGSPLHF. In DNA, the CDR3 is TGTGCCAGCAGCCATGGAAGGGGTTCACCCCTCCACTTT.

In regard to this clonotype: This clone may be a read error of a much larger clone one base away. The chain couples TRBV7-6 to TRBJ2-5; 10 positions agree with TRBD2. Germline V lookup: CDR1 SGHVS, CDR2 FNYEAQ. CDR3 length equals 14 residues. Here the CDR3 reads CASSVAGLANEQYF. DNA of the CDR3: TGTGCCAGCAGCGTAGCGGGACTAGCGAATGAGCAGTACTTC. Drawing the rest from reference TRBV7-6 and TRBJ2-5, the complete variable domain is GAGVSQSPRYKVTKRGQDVALRCDPISGHVSLYWYRQALGQGPEFLTYFNYEAQQDKSGLPNDRFSAERPEGSISTLTIQRTEQRDSAMYRCASSVAGLANEQYFGPGTRLLVL.

Many counts were recorded for this clonotype. The rearrangement links TRBV20-1 to TRBJ1-4; maybe TRBD1 (6 bases). The CDR3 consists of 13 residues. Germline CDR1 DFQATT, CDR2 SNEGSKA (reference sequence). The V end lost 5 bases, the J end lost 3 bases, and 10 bases lay between the germline ends. The CDR3 protein is CSALDRSNEKLFF. The DNA for the CDR3 is TGCAGTGCTCTGGACAGATCTAATGAAAAACTGTTTTTT.

There are many counts of this clonotype. The gene calls are TRBV7-3 and TRBJ1-1, with a possible D match to TRBD1 (6 bases). V lost 2 bases and J 6 bases, leaving 31 bases between the germline ends. The CDR3 is 20 amino acids. CDR1 and CDR2 (germline): SGHTA, FQGTGA. CDR3 nucleotide sequence: TGTGCCAGCAGCTTAGAGAGGGGTTTAACGGCAGGGGCAGTTGTCGCTGAAGCTTTCTTT. Translation: CASSLERGLTAGAVVAEAFF.

This clonotype was recorded many times. The chain couples TRBV9 to TRBJ1-4; D remains ambiguous. The germline gives CDR1 SGDLS, CDR2 YYNGEE. V dropped 0 bases and J dropped 8 bases, with 11 bases sitting between them. The CDR3 contains 14 residues. In DNA, the CDR3 is TGTGCCAGCAGCGTAGATCGGACTGGAGAAAAACTGTTTTTT. It is translated as CASSVDRTGEKLFF.

This clonotype was recorded many times. The CDR3 region has the DNA TGTGCCAGCAGCCAAACCGACAGGGCTTTCTACAATGAGCAGTTCTTC. As protein: CASSQTDRAFYNEQFF. The V gene is TRBV3-1, the J gene TRBJ2-1; 7 bases are a match to TRBD1. CDR1 is LGHDT, CDR2 YNNKEL, per germline (reference sequence). The CDR3 is made up of 16 amino acids. The trim removed 2 bases at V and 3 bases at J, leaving 7 bases unmatched.

This clonotype is a singleton in its sample. A much larger clonotype is one base distant, so this may be a read error. The CDR3, as DNA: TGTGCCAGCAGGACAGGGGCGGGAGCGGGGAATGAGCAGTACTTC. Protein: CASRTGAGAGNEQYF. V gene TRBV6-1 combines with J gene TRBJ2-1, with D perhaps TRBD1 (8 bases). The J call is uncertain, as TRBJ2-7 better fits the DNA end. The germline CDR1 and CDR2 sequences are MNHNS and SASEGT. CDR3 length: 15 residues.

This clonotype was observed at least ten times. The rearrangement joins TRBV20-1 to TRBJ1-1, with D uncertain. V lost 1 base and J 8 bases, leaving 17 bases between the germline ends. The CDR3 covers 14 residues. Germline CDR1 and CDR2: DFQATT and SNEGSKA (reference sequence). This chain's CDR3 is CSARGWRYRREAFF. The CDR3 bases are TGCAGTGCTAGAGGATGGCGCTACAGACGGGAAGCTTTCTTT.

The chain is built from TRBV4-2 and TRBJ2-2, with D maybe TRBD1 (6 bases). Germline CDR1 is LGHNA and CDR2 is YNFKEQ. The CDR3 loop spans 17 amino acids. Trimming took off 0 bases at V and 3 bases at J, with 14 bases between the two ends. CDR3: CASSQEWGLADTGELFF. CDR3 nucleotide sequence: TGTGCCAGCAGCCAAGAGTGGGGGCTAGCAGACACCGGGGAGCTGTTTTTT.

Details on this clonotype: A much larger clone lies one base from this, so it may be a read error. The V and J genes are TRBV7-9 and TRBJ1-1, with 7 bases aligning to TRBD1. Germline CDR1 and CDR2: SEHNR and FQNEAQ (reference sequence). The CDR3 spans 15 residues. The CDR3 DNA follows: TGTGCCGGCAGCCCGGGGACAGTTGGGAACACTGAAGCTTTCTTT. Translating it yields CAGSPGTVGNTEAFF.

The V gene is TRBV28, the J gene TRBJ1-5; D not resolved. Germline V gives CDR1 MDHEN, CDR2 SYDVKM. This CDR3 has 14 amino acids. Trimming shortened V by 6 bases and J by 0 bases, and 9 bases separated the two germline ends. The CDR3 DNA reads as TGTGCCAGCAGAGAGGCTGATAGCAATCAGCCCCAGCATTTT. The encoded protein is CASREADSNQPQHF.

About this clonotype itself: This may be a read error: a much more frequent sequence differs by one nucleotide. This chain connects TRBV6-9 to TRBJ1-2, with TRBD1 matching over 8 bases. Germline values: CDR1 MNHGY, CDR2 SVAAGI. Losses at the gene ends were 4 bases for V and 3 bases for J; bases not matched to a gene: 10. This CDR3 is 16 amino acids long. CDR3: CASSSRTGPLDYGYTF. Here the CDR3 DNA reads TGTGCCAGCAGTTCTCGGACAGGGCCCTTAGACTATGGCTACACCTTC.

This clonotype has just a few counts. The V and J genes are TRBV6-1 and TRBJ2-2; no clear D. Germline CDR1 is MNHNS and CDR2 is SASEGT. The CDR3 covers 16 residues. The V and J ends lost 6 bases and 6 bases respectively, with 20 bases between them. The CDR3 sequence: CASRGFGHRLSGELFF. CDR3 in DNA: TGTGCCAGCAGGGGTTTCGGTCATCGACTCTCCGGGGAGCTGTTTTTT.

As for this clonotype: This may be a read error, as it is one base from a much larger clone. This rearrangement joins TRBV7-2 to TRBJ2-2, with 13 bases matching TRBD2. The CDR3 runs to 16 residues. CDR1 is SGHTA, CDR2 FQGNSA, per germline. CDR3 region: CASKLAGGPVTGELVF. The CDR3 DNA reads TGTGCCAGCAAACTAGCGGGAGGGCCGGTCACCGGGGAGCTGGTTTTT.